This is a list of T cell receptor beta chains from one sample in a study of identifying expanded T cells in peripheral blood. The repertoire was sequenced with immunoSEQ multiplex PCR; TCRdb's copy has only in-frame clones and lacks some. Here the sample spans 58,000 or so clones, approximately 82% being singletons. What was sequenced was blood. All receptors derive from a person between 18 and 75 years old in good health. Both conserved end residues are part of each CDR3. D genes are given only for firm matches. Size values are once, few and many counts, or a class for expanded clones, and some rows have none.

d_gene,v_gene,j_gene,abundance,CDR3aa,CDR3nt
NA,TRBV15,TRBJ1-4,NA,CATSRGGAVHEKLFF,TGTGCCACCAGCAGAGGAGGGGCAGTCCATGAAAAACTGTTTTTT
NA,TRBV7-2,TRBJ2-2,once,CASTRGTNTGELFF,TGTGCCAGCACCCGAGGGACGAACACCGGGGAGCTGTTTTTT
NA,TRBV6-1,TRBJ1-3,NA,CASTSSGNTIYF,TGTGCCAGCACTAGCTCTGGAAACACCATATATTTT
TRBD2,TRBV7-2,TRBJ2-3,NA,CASSRALAGRDTQYF,TGTGCCAGCAGTCGTGCACTAGCGGGGAGGGATACGCAGTATTTT
NA,TRBV9,TRBJ2-1,NA,CASSEGNSYNEQFF,TGTGCCAGCAGCGAGGGGAACTCCTACAATGAGCAGTTCTTC
TRBD2,TRBV5-1,TRBJ2-5,once,CASSLAGGAQETQYF,TGCGCCAGCAGCTTGGCGGGGGGAGCCCAAGAGACCCAGTACTTC
TRBD2,TRBV29-1,TRBJ2-1,NA,CSVGGLAGEASYNEQFF,TGCAGCGTTGGCGGACTAGCGGGAGAGGCCTCCTACAATGAGCAGTTCTTC
NA,TRBV2,TRBJ1-3,NA,CASSLTASGNTIYF,TGTGCCAGCAGTTTGACAGCATCTGGAAACACCATATATTTT
TRBD1,TRBV7-9,TRBJ1-6,few,CASGTGQGISPLHF,TGTGCCAGCGGAACGGGACAGGGGATCTCACCCCTCCACTTT
TRBD2,TRBV5-4,TRBJ2-1,NA,CASSLAGTSRVGQFF,TGTGCCAGCAGCTTGGCCGGGACTAGCAGGGTAGGGCAGTTCTTC
TRBD1,TRBV27,TRBJ1-6,NA,CASKLDRGLGNSPLHF,TGTGCCAGCAAACTCGACAGGGGGCTGGGTAATTCACCCCTCCACTTT
NA,TRBV10-2,TRBJ2-7,NA,CASKSGTRDYEQYF,TGCGCCAGCAAATCCGGGACGCGGGACTACGAGCAGTACTTC
NA,TRBV7-8,TRBJ2-7,NA,CASSLVAISHEQYF,TGTGCCAGCAGCTTAGTCGCCATTTCCCACGAGCAGTACTTC
NA,TRBV30,TRBJ1-2,NA,CAWSNFLLYGYTF,TGTGCCTGGAGTAACTTTCTCCTCTATGGCTACACCTTC
TRBD2,TRBV7-9,TRBJ2-5,NA,CASSLSSGGGETQYF,TGTGCCAGCAGCTTAAGTTCGGGAGGAGGGGAGACCCAGTACTTC
NA,TRBV5-1,TRBJ2-3,NA,CASSLEGLVDTQYF,TGCGCCAGCAGCTTGGAGGGACTGGTAGATACGCAGTATTTT
NA,TRBV5-4,TRBJ2-7,once,CASSLSPGQRSSYEQYF,TGTGCCAGCAGCTTGTCCCCCGGACAGCGAAGCTCCTACGAGCAGTACTTC
NA,TRBV18,TRBJ1-3,once,CASSPSQGSGNTIYF,TGTGCCAGCTCACCATCTCAGGGGTCCGGAAACACCATATATTTT
NA,TRBV5-4,TRBJ1-4,NA,CASSLGQRNEKLFF,TGTGCCAGCAGCCTAGGACAGAGGAATGAAAAACTGTTTTTT
NA,TRBV29-1,TRBJ1-1,NA,CSPTKTLNTEAFF,TGCAGCCCGACCAAGACACTTAACACTGAAGCTTTCTTT
TRBD1,TRBV25-1,TRBJ2-1,NA,CASAGGIYNEQFF,TGTGCCAGTGCAGGGGGCATATACAATGAGCAGTTCTTC
TRBD1,TRBV18,TRBJ2-6,NA,CASSPGTGRSGANVLTF,TGTGCCAGCTCACCAGGGACAGGGCGCTCTGGGGCCAACGTCCTGACTTTC
TRBD1,TRBV6-5,TRBJ2-7,NA,CASSYYRQGYEQYF,TGTGCCAGCAGTTACTATAGACAGGGTTACGAGCAGTACTTC